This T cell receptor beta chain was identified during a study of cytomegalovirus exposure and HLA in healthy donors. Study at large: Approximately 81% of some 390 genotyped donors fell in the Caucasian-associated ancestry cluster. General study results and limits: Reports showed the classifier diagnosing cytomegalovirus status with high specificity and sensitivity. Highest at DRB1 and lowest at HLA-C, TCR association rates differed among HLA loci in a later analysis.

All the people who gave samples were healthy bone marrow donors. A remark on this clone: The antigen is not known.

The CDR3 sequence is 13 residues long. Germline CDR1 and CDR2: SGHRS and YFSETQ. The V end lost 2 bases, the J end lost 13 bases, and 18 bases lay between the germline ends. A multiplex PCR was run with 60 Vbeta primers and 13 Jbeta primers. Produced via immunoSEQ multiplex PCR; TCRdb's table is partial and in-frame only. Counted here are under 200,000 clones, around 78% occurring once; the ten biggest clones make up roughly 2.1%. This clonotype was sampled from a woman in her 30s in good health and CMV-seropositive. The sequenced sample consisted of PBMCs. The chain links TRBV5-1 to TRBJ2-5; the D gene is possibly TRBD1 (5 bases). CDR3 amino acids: CASSFGELRGWYF. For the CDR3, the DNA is TGCGCCAGCAGCTTCGGTGAATTAAGGGGATGGTACTTC. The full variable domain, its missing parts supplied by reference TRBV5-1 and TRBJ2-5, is KAGVTQTPRYLIKTRGQQVTLSCSPISGHRSVSWYQQTPGQGLQFLFEYFSETQRNKGNFPGRFSGRQFSNSRSEMNVSTLELGDSALYLCASSFGELRGWYFGPGTRLLVL.